This is a list of T cell receptor beta chains from one sample in a study of OX40 agonist ivuxolimab in advanced cancers. Method: immunoSEQ multiplex PCR; TCRdb's copy keeps in-frame clones and lacks some. The sample consists of some 45,000 clones, around 86% of them appearing once. This specimen consisted of CD4+ or CD8+ T cells sorted from blood, obtained in a trial of the OX40 agonist ivuxolimab. The receptor set was obtained from an adult with an advanced solid tumor such as melanoma, head and neck, liver or kidney cancer. Both conserved end residues are part of each CDR3. A D gene is named only where the DNA matches it firmly. Some rows have no size entry. The others give once, few or many, or a class for an expanded clone.

CDR3,DNA,D,size,length,J,V
CASSPGTVRVETQYF,TGTGCCAGTAGCCCCGGGACGGTCCGGGTGGAGACCCAGTACTTC,-,-,15,TRBJ2-5,TRBV19
CASSIVPGNEAFF,TGTGCCAGTAGTATAGTTCCGGGTAATGAAGCTTTCTTT,-,few,13,TRBJ1-1,TRBV19
CASSRGQEVVAFF,TGTGCCAGCAGCCGAGGACAGGAGGTGGTAGCTTTCTTT,TRBD1,-,13,TRBJ1-1,TRBV5-4
CASSDSTRGWETQYF,TGTGCCAGCAGTGACTCAACTAGGGGGTGGGAGACCCAGTACTTC,-,-,15,TRBJ2-5,TRBV6-4
CASSLDQDGASQYF,TGTGCCAGCAGCTTAGACCAAGATGGCGCGTCGCAGTATTTT,-,once,14,TRBJ2-3,TRBV7-9
CASSLGGRGADTQYF,TGTGCCAGCAGTCTAGGTGGGCGTGGGGCAGATACGCAGTATTTT,-,-,15,TRBJ2-3,TRBV11-2
CASRFQGEYGYTF,TGTGCCAGCAGATTTCAGGGGGAGTATGGCTACACCTTC,TRBD1,-,13,TRBJ1-2,TRBV7-2
CASSNGNMNTEAFF,TGTGCCAGCAGCAATGGGAACATGAACACTGAAGCTTTCTTT,-,-,14,TRBJ1-1,TRBV5-6
CASSPPGRPRGGYTF,TGTGCCAGTAGTCCTCCCGGACGGCCCCGGGGGGGCTACACCTTC,-,-,15,TRBJ1-2,TRBV19
CASTQGQGQRNEQFF,TGTGCCAGCACCCAGGGACAGGGGCAACGCAATGAGCAGTTCTTC,TRBD1,-,15,TRBJ2-1,TRBV6-5
CASIVANTGELFF,TGTGCCAGTATCGTGGCGAACACCGGGGAGCTGTTTTTT,-,once,13,TRBJ2-2,TRBV19
CASSLGGGNQPQHF,TGTGCCAGCAGCTTAGGTGGGGGGAATCAGCCCCAGCATTTT,-,-,14,TRBJ1-5,TRBV13
CATSRGPPGHFSYEQYF,TGTGCCACCAGCAGAGGACCACCGGGACACTTCTCCTACGAGCAGTACTTC,-,-,17,TRBJ2-7,TRBV15
CASSDTSPYEQYF,TGTGCCAGCAGCGACACTTCCCCCTACGAGCAGTACTTC,-,-,13,TRBJ2-7,TRBV7-8
CASSVLSQSTDTQYF,TGTGCCAGCAGCGTACTTAGCCAGAGCACAGATACGCAGTATTTT,-,-,15,TRBJ2-3,TRBV9
CASSSFLVNTEAFF,TGTGCCAGCAGCTCCTTCCTTGTCAACACTGAAGCTTTCTTT,-,-,14,TRBJ1-1,TRBV5-4
CASSNGQGATYEQYF,TGTGCCAGCAGCAATGGACAGGGGGCTACCTACGAGCAGTACTTC,TRBD1,-,15,TRBJ2-7,TRBV5-4
CATTPDVNTEAFF,TGTGCCACTACCCCGGACGTGAACACTGAAGCTTTCTTT,-,-,13,TRBJ1-1,TRBV6-1
CASLPGEPRSSYEQYF,TGTGCCAGCCTTCCCGGTGAACCACGAAGCTCCTACGAGCAGTACTTC,-,-,16,TRBJ2-7,TRBV28
CASSLHVSVNYGYTF,TGTGCCAGCAGCTTACACGTCTCAGTAAACTATGGCTACACCTTC,-,-,15,TRBJ1-2,TRBV7-9
CASTGLGEQYF,TGTGCCAGCACAGGTCTAGGAGAGCAGTACTTC,-,-,11,TRBJ2-7,TRBV6-1
CASSEWNRGRGEDTQYF,TGCGCCAGCAGTGAGTGGAACAGGGGGCGTGGGGAGGATACGCAGTATTTT,TRBD1,-,17,TRBJ2-3,TRBV10-1
CASSSLVGNQPQHF,TGTGCCAGCAGCTCGCTTGTGGGCAATCAGCCCCAGCATTTT,-,-,14,TRBJ1-5,TRBV7-9
CASSVGRGPTEAFF,TGCGCCAGCAGTGTTGGAAGGGGACCCACTGAAGCTTTCTTT,-,-,14,TRBJ1-1,TRBV10-1
CASSESVHEQYF,TGCGCCAGCAGTGAGTCCGTTCACGAGCAGTACTTC,-,-,12,TRBJ2-7,TRBV10-2
CASSAQGLTEAFF,TGTGCCAGCAGCGCCCAGGGTCTGACTGAAGCTTTCTTT,-,-,13,TRBJ1-1,TRBV7-9
CASSPGRVVAGYYEQYF,TGTGCCAGCAGCCCAGGTAGGGTTGTGGCGGGATACTACGAGCAGTACTTC,-,few,17,TRBJ2-7,TRBV7-8
CASSPRALGNTIYF,TGTGCCAGTAGTCCCCGGGCTCTCGGAAACACCATATATTTT,-,-,14,TRBJ1-3,TRBV19
CASSPSGGLSYEQYF,TGTGCCAGCAGCCCCTCGGGGGGATTATCCTACGAGCAGTACTTC,TRBD2,-,15,TRBJ2-7,TRBV7-8
CASSIGTSGGNQPQHF,TGTGCCAGTAGTATAGGGACCTCAGGGGGCAATCAGCCCCAGCATTTT,-,once,16,TRBJ1-5,TRBV19
CASTRGLNTEAFF,TGTGCCAGTACTCGGGGCCTAAACACTGAAGCTTTCTTT,-,-,13,TRBJ1-1,TRBV19
CASSLFLPDHNTLNTGELFF,TGTGCCAGCAGCTTATTTTTGCCGGACCATAACACCCTGAACACCGGGGAGCTGTTTTTT,-,-,20,TRBJ2-2,TRBV7-6
CASSLRGGGPTGDTQYF,TGTGCCAGCAGCTTACGAGGCGGGGGCCCTACCGGAGATACGCAGTATTTT,-,-,17,TRBJ2-3,TRBV13